These 27 T cell receptor beta chains share one sample of origin, sequenced in a study of cytomegalovirus exposure and HLA in healthy donors. The PCR made use of 60 Vbeta and 13 Jbeta primers. Clones were sequenced by immunoSEQ multiplex PCR, and TCRdb holds only the in-frame ones, with some missing. This sample has about 160,000 clones, with 65% to 70% found just once. The sample comprised PBMCs. The origin of the receptors is a woman younger than 30 in good health and CMV-seropositive.

About this clone: This same CDR3 is encoded by further DNA sequences in the sample. The genes are TRBV28 and TRBJ1-6, with 9 bases identical to TRBD1. The CDR3 covers 14 residues. J gave up 13 bases and V 11 bases, and 15 bases lay outside the gene matches. Germline values: CDR1 MDHEN, CDR2 SYDVKM. The DNA of the CDR3 is TGTGCCTGCCGGACAGGGGAGCCCCAATCCCCCCTCCACTTT. It codes for CACRTGEPQSPLHF.

CDR3 loop: CASSSGQGMVGYTF. CDR3 in DNA: TGTGCCAGCAGCTCGGGACAGGGGATGGTTGGCTACACCTTC. The rearrangement links TRBV7-8 to TRBJ1-2; 10 positions match TRBD1. The CDR3 runs 14 residues. With V trimmed by 4 bases and J by 7 bases, 6 bases remained unmatched. CDR1 and CDR2 from the germline V gene are SGHVS and FQNEAQ.

This chain connects TRBV19 to TRBJ2-2, with 8 bases fitting TRBD2. The V gene end was trimmed by 1 base and the J gene end by 9 bases; junction bases not matched to a gene: 10. The CDR3 sequence is 16 residues long. The germline gives CDR1 LNHDA, CDR2 SQIVND (reference sequence). CDR3 residues: CASSIVKAGVQRELFF. CDR3 DNA sequence: TGTGCCAGTAGTATAGTGAAAGCGGGAGTACAAAGGGAGCTGTTTTTT. Full variable domain (outside the CDR3, taken from reference TRBV19 and TRBJ2-2): DGGITQSPKYLFRKEGQNVTLSCEQNLNHDAMYWYRQDPGQGLRLIYYSQIVNDFQKGDIAEGYSVSREKKESFPLTVTSAQKNPTAFYLCASSIVKAGVQRELFFGEGSRLTVL.

V gene TRBV30 combines with J gene TRBJ2-7, with TRBD2 matching 13 bases. The CDR3 contains 14 residues. The junction had 4 bases not matched to a gene; V was cut back by 4 bases and J by 4 bases. CDR1 and CDR2 (germline): GTSNPN, SVGIG (reference sequence). The CDR3 bases are TGTGCCTGGAAAGGACTAGCGGGAGAGTACGAGCAGTACTTC. This codes for CAWKGLAGEYEQYF.

The V and J genes are TRBV6-6 and TRBJ2-7; tentatively, D is TRBD2 (6 bases). With 4 bases removed from V and 0 bases from J, the gap between germline ends came to 10 bases. Germline V gene sequence: CDR1 MNHNY, CDR2 SVGAGI (reference sequence). The CDR3 runs 14 residues. The CDR3: CASSLLAYSYEQYF. The CDR3 DNA follows: TGTGCCAGCAGTTTGCTAGCGTACTCCTACGAGCAGTACTTC.

V gene TRBV6-6 combines with J gene TRBJ1-1, with D possibly matching TRBD1 (5 bases). Germline V gene sequence: CDR1 MNHNY, CDR2 SVGAGI (reference sequence). The CDR3 is 11 amino acids. V was pared by 7 bases and J by 7 bases, with 10 bases between. In DNA, the CDR3 is TGTGCCAGCAAAAACCAGGGTGAAGCTTTCTTT. The encoded protein is CASKNQGEAFF.

The chain recombines TRBV2 with TRBJ2-1, with 8 bases aligning to TRBD2. This CDR3 comprises 15 residues. V was pared by 0 bases and J by 14 bases, with 12 bases of the junction left unmatched. Germline CDR1 is SNHLY and CDR2 is FYNNEI. The CDR3 DNA follows: TGTGCCAGCAGTGAAGCCCTCCTTAGCGGGAAATTCGAGTTCTTC. Translated: CASSEALLSGKFEFF.

The J gene is TRBJ2-3, the V gene TRBV4-3, with D tentatively TRBD2 (6 bases). The CDR3 totals 17 residues. Germline CDR1 and CDR2: LGHNA and YSLEER. Deletions cut 0 bases from V and 5 bases from J, with 18 bases between. CDR3 in amino acids: CASSQEREGEGGDTQYF. CDR3 nucleotides: TGCGCCAGCAGCCAAGAACGTGAGGGAGAGGGAGGAGATACGCAGTATTTT.

Written as DNA, the CDR3 is TGTGCCAGTAGGGGCGGGGCCTACGAGCAGTACTTC. Translating it yields CASRGGAYEQYF. The V and J genes are TRBV19 and TRBJ2-7; a possible D gene is TRBD2 (6 bases). The germline V and J ends were trimmed by 6 bases and 2 bases, with 8 bases remaining between them. The CDR3 spans 12 residues. Germline V gives CDR1 LNHDA, CDR2 SQIVND (reference sequence).

On this clone: At one of its ends the junction is not consistent with the germline gene, which may arise from a read error. The rearrangement links TRBV7-7 to TRBJ2-5; TRBD1 matches 7 bases. Germline V gene lookup returns CDR1 SSHAT and CDR2 FNYEAQ (reference sequence). The CDR3 totals 14 residues. The CDR3 spells CASSSTGVGETQYF. For the CDR3, the DNA is TGTGCTAGCAGCTCTACAGGGGTTGGGGAGACCCAGTACTTC.

The rearrangement links TRBV6-1 to TRBJ1-2; no reliable D call. The CDR3 has 14 amino acids. Trimming stripped 0 bases from V and 5 bases from J, with 10 bases between. Germline lookup yields CDR1 MNHNS and CDR2 SASEGT. The CDR3 region has the DNA TGTGCCAGCAGTGAAGCAGGCGGGGAATATGGCTACACCTTC. This sequence encodes CASSEAGGEYGYTF.

The chain uses TRBV25-1 and TRBJ1-1; possible D gene TRBD1, 5 bases. V was pared by 5 bases and J by 0 bases, with 19 bases between. From germline, CDR1 is MGHDK and CDR2 SYGVNS. The length of the CDR3 is 17 residues. The DNA of the CDR3 is TGTGCCAGCAGTACAGCGGGGGAGATAATCATGAACACTGAAGCTTTCTTT. Encoded protein: CASSTAGEIIMNTEAFF.

This clone was counted between two and nine times. The rearrangement joins TRBV27 to TRBJ1-1, with TRBD1 as a possible D gene (5 bases). The CDR3 runs 12 residues. V shed 1 base and J shed 8 bases, with 8 bases lying between them. CDR1 and CDR2 (germline): MNHEY, SMNVEV (reference sequence). The CDR3, as DNA: TGTGCCAGCAGTTTATTAGGGGCCGAAGCTTTCTTT. Translated: CASSLLGAEAFF.

CDR3 nucleotide sequence: TGTGCCAGCTCACCAGTGGGCTCGCGGGAGGGCCACGAGCAGTACTTC. It is translated as CASSPVGSREGHEQYF. The chain uses TRBV18 and TRBJ2-7, with 9 bases lining up with TRBD2. V was clipped by 2 bases and J by 5 bases; unmatched bases: 10. The CDR3 is made up of 16 amino acids. Germline V gene lookup returns CDR1 KGHSH and CDR2 LQKENI.

J is TRBJ1-2 and V is TRBV7-3; 8 bases map to TRBD1. The CDR3 totals 15 residues. Germline V gene lookup returns CDR1 SGHTA and CDR2 FQGTGA. Trimming took 5 bases from V and 5 from J; bases not matched to a gene: 10. The CDR3 DNA is TGTGCCAGCAGCCCCGGCGGACAGGGCGGTTATGGCTACACCTTC. This sequence encodes CASSPGGQGGYGYTF.

This clone was seen a single time. This chain uses TRBV12-1 with TRBJ1-2. TRBV12-1 counts as a pseudogene. The CDR3 length is 14 residues. For the CDR3, the DNA is TGTGCCAGCAAGAGTTCCGGGACTGACTATGGCTACACCTTC. As protein: CASKSSGTDYGYTF.

The chain is built from TRBV9 and TRBJ2-2, with D hard to call. V was trimmed by 1 base and J by 6 bases, leaving 4 bases between them. CDR1 and CDR2 (germline): SGDLS, YYNGEE. The CDR3 sequence is 12 residues long. CDR3 protein: CASSVRAGELFF. CDR3 nucleotide sequence: TGTGCCAGCAGCGTACGGGCCGGGGAGCTGTTTTTT.

The rearrangement joins TRBV30 to TRBJ2-7; a weak D match, TRBD2 (5 bases). Deletions cut 0 bases from V and 2 bases from J, with 11 bases between. Per the germline V gene, CDR1 is GTSNPN and CDR2 is SVGIG (reference sequence). The length of the CDR3 is 14 residues. The CDR3 nucleotides are TGTGCCTGGAGTGTACGCGGGCGCACCTACGAGCAGTACTTC. Translating gives CAWSVRGRTYEQYF. The full variable domain, its missing parts supplied by reference TRBV30 and TRBJ2-7, is SQTIHQWPATLVQPVGSPLSLECTVEGTSNPNLYWYRQAAGRGLQLLFYSVGIGQISSEVPQNLSASRPQDRQFILSSKKLLLSDSGFYLCAWSVRGRTYEQYFGPGTRLTVT.

This chain links TRBV6-1 with TRBJ1-4, with D unclear. Trimming cost V 5 bases and J 5 bases, with 12 bases left between them. Germline V gene sequence: CDR1 MNHNS, CDR2 SASEGT. This CDR3 has 14 amino acids. The CDR3 region is CASSYGLENEKLFF. The CDR3 DNA sequence: TGTGCCAGCAGTTATGGACTGGAAAATGAAAAACTGTTTTTT.

This clone came up once. CDR3 residues: CASSSGQGAFTGELFF. The CDR3 nucleotides read TGCGCCAGCAGCTCGGGACAGGGGGCCTTCACCGGGGAGCTGTTTTTT. This chain uses TRBV5-1 with TRBJ2-2; TRBD1 aligns across 12 bases. CDR3 length: 16 residues. J gave up 4 bases and V 3 bases, and 4 bases lay outside the gene matches. Looked up from germline, CDR1 is SGHRS and CDR2 is YFSETQ.

The CDR3 DNA follows: TGTGCCAGCAGCCCCGGCGGATATGAGCAGTTCTTC. It codes for CASSPGGYEQFF. The rearrangement links TRBV7-8 to TRBJ2-1; D is unclear. The germline V and J ends were trimmed by 5 bases and 8 bases, with 10 bases remaining between them. The CDR3 spans 12 residues. Germline lookup yields CDR1 SGHVS and CDR2 FQNEAQ.

The V and J genes are TRBV9 and TRBJ2-1; 7 nucleotides line up with TRBD2. V gave up 0 bases and J gave up 7 bases; unmatched junction bases: 10. This CDR3 comprises 16 residues. In germline, CDR1 is SGDLS, CDR2 YYNGEE. The CDR3 is CASSVAISGVFNEQFF. Here the CDR3 DNA reads TGTGCCAGCAGCGTAGCTATCAGCGGGGTGTTTAATGAGCAGTTCTTC.

The chain couples TRBV7-2 to TRBJ2-7; 8 bases match TRBD1. The CDR3 is 16 residues long. Germline V CDR1 and CDR2: SGHTA, FQGNSA. Trimming at V came to 2 bases and at J to 3 bases, leaving 9 bases not matched to a gene. CDR3 loop: CASSLMAGGSRYEQYF. The CDR3 DNA reads as TGTGCCAGCAGCTTAATGGCAGGGGGCAGCCGCTACGAGCAGTACTTC. The full variable domain, in which reference TRBV7-2 and TRBJ2-7 provide the parts outside the CDR3, is GAGVSQSPSNKVTEKGKDVELRCDPISGHTALYWYRQSLGQGLEFLIYFQGNSAPDKSGLPSDRFSAERTGGSVSTLTIQRTQQEDSAVYLCASSLMAGGSRYEQYFGPGTRLTVT.

This chain links TRBV7-9 with TRBJ2-3; perhaps TRBD2 as D (5 bases). V was trimmed by 2 bases and J by 4 bases, leaving 7 bases between them. The CDR3 spans 13 residues. Germline CDR1 SEHNR, CDR2 FQNEAQ (reference sequence). The CDR3 loop reads CASSLTGADTQYF. In nucleotides, the CDR3 is TGTGCCAGCAGCTTAACCGGGGCAGATACGCAGTATTTT.

The genes are TRBV7-9 and TRBJ1-2; D unclear. Per germline, CDR1 SEHNR and CDR2 FQNEAQ (reference sequence). The ends were cut back, 5 bases at V and 4 bases at J, with 14 bases in the middle. There are 14 residues in the CDR3. In nucleotides, the CDR3 is TGTGCCAGCAGCCTCGAGGGAACCACCTATGGCTACACCTTC. As protein: CASSLEGTTYGYTF.

The V and J genes are TRBV27 and TRBJ2-2; no definite D call. This CDR3 contains 15 residues. The ends were cut back, 5 bases at V and 2 bases at J, with 12 bases in the middle. CDR1 and CDR2 (germline): MNHEY, SMNVEV (reference sequence). CDR3 nucleotides: TGTGCCAGCAGTCAGGTGGCGCAAAACACCGGGGAGCTGTTTTTT. Protein product: CASSQVAQNTGELFF.

This clone showed up just a few times. The genes are TRBV6-5 and TRBJ2-7, with 10 bases fitting TRBD1. The CDR3 runs to 14 residues. Germline CDR1 is MNHEY and CDR2 is SVGAGI. Trimming removed 7 bases from V and 7 bases from J; junction bases left unmatched: 10. The CDR3: CASNRQGAYGEQYF. The CDR3 coding sequence is TGTGCCAGCAACCGACAGGGGGCCTATGGGGAGCAGTACTTC.